What follows are 17 T cell receptor beta chains derived from one specimen sequenced in a study of shared clonotypes between healthy human individuals. Assay used: immunoSEQ multiplex PCR; TCRdb lists only in-frame clones, some missing. This table holds approximately 640,000 clones, less than 95% found once. Input material: memory CD8+ T cells from PBMCs. Subset meaning: CD45RO+ cells pooled with CCR7-negative TemRA cells. These receptors came from a man aged 18 to 30 in good health. Some clones in this sample may be carry-over from other donors' samples.

This chain joins TRBV29-1 and TRBJ1-2; 12 bases align to TRBD1. Per the germline V gene, CDR1 is SQVTM and CDR2 is ANQGSEA. This CDR3 spans 14 amino acids. The ends lost 6 bases at V and 6 bases at J; junction bases unmatched: 8. The CDR3 spells CSVRGQGAPHGYTF. CDR3 in DNA: TGCAGCGTCAGGGGACAGGGGGCTCCGCATGGCTACACCTTC. Combining the CDR3 with reference TRBV29-1 and TRBJ1-2 gives the whole variable domain SAVISQKPSRDICQRGTSLTIQCQVDSQVTMMFWYRQQPGQSLTLIATANQGSEATYESGFVIDKFPISRPNLTFSTLTVSNMSPEDSSIYLCSVRGQGAPHGYTFGSGTRLTVV.

The rearrangement uses TRBV25-1 and TRBJ2-7, with D possibly matching TRBD1 (6 bases). V was clipped by 8 bases and J by 0 bases, with 14 bases between them. CDR1 MGHDK and CDR2 SYGVNS come from the germline V gene. This CDR3 has 14 amino acids. DNA for the CDR3: TGTGCCAGCCGGCAGGACAGCCGCTCCTACGAGCAGTACTTC. Protein sequence: CASRQDSRSYEQYF.

The V gene is TRBV13, the J gene TRBJ2-7; the match to TRBD1 covers 10 bases. Trimming took 6 bases from V and 6 from J; bases not matched to a gene: 5. The CDR3 is 13 residues long. The V gene's germline CDR1 is PRHDT and CDR2 FYEKMQ (reference sequence). The CDR3 DNA follows: TGTGCCAGCAGTCAAGACAGGGGGCGCGAGCAGTACTTC. Translation: CASSQDRGREQYF. The whole variable domain, filled in from reference TRBV13 and TRBJ2-7, reads AAGVIQSPRHLIKEKRETATLKCYPIPRHDTVYWYQQGPGQDPQFLISFYEKMQSDKGSIPDRFSAQQFSDYHSELNMSSLELGDSALYFCASSQDRGREQYFGPGTRLTVT.

This sequence joins TRBV19 and TRBJ1-5; possible D gene TRBD1, 5 bases. Germline V CDR1 and CDR2: LNHDA, SQIVND (reference sequence). Trimming removed 3 bases at V and 2 bases at J, with 11 bases between. The CDR3 totals 15 residues. The CDR3 nucleotides read TGTGCCAGTAGTATTTTGGGAGGGGGCAATCAGCCCCAGCATTTT. Protein: CASSILGGGNQPQHF.

The CDR3 is CASSIGEYQETQYF. The CDR3 coding sequence is TGTGCCAGTAGTATAGGGGAGTACCAAGAGACCCAGTACTTC. The chain links TRBV19 to TRBJ2-5; tentatively, D is TRBD2 (5 bases). The CDR3 totals 14 residues. In germline, CDR1 is LNHDA, CDR2 SQIVND (reference sequence). Trimming shortened V by 1 base and J by 0 bases, and 6 bases separated the two germline ends.

This sequence joins TRBV19 and TRBJ2-4; D unresolved. The V and J ends lost 6 bases and 4 bases respectively, with 13 bases between them. This CDR3 region has 14 residues. Germline CDR1 and CDR2: LNHDA and SQIVND (reference sequence). CDR3 in DNA: TGTGCCAGTAGCCAGCTACTATTAAAAAACATTCAGTACTTC. Protein sequence: CASSQLLLKNIQYF. Complete variable domain (other parts from reference TRBV19 and TRBJ2-4): DGGITQSPKYLFRKEGQNVTLSCEQNLNHDAMYWYRQDPGQGLRLIYYSQIVNDFQKGDIAEGYSVSREKKESFPLTVTSAQKNPTAFYLCASSQLLLKNIQYFGAGTRLSVL.

This chain joins TRBV10-3 and TRBJ2-7; 8 bases line up with TRBD2. V was clipped by 6 bases and J by 6 bases; unmatched bases: 7. The CDR3 runs 13 residues. The germline V gene has CDR1 ENHRY and CDR2 SYGVKD. DNA for the CDR3: TGTGCCATCAGGGCGGGAGGTCTTGGCGAGCAGTACTTC. Protein: CAIRAGGLGEQYF.

The V gene is TRBV10-3, the J gene TRBJ2-3; D is ambiguous. The germline CDR1 and CDR2 sequences are ENHRY and SYGVKD. The CDR3 is 16 residues long. V lost 1 base and J 0 bases, leaving 11 bases between the germline ends. The CDR3 sequence is CAISEFLLGSTDTQYF. In DNA, the CDR3 is TGTGCCATCAGTGAGTTCCTTCTCGGTAGCACAGATACGCAGTATTTT.

V usage is TRBV2 and J usage is TRBJ2-5, with TRBD2 identical over 11 bases. CDR3 length: 15 amino acids. Germline V gives CDR1 SNHLY, CDR2 FYNNEI. V lost 6 bases and J lost 5; bases outside the gene matches: 8. This CDR3 is CASSRTSGSGETQYF. The CDR3 nucleotides read TGTGCCAGCAGCCGAACTAGCGGGAGTGGCGAGACCCAGTACTTC.

The chain couples TRBV19 to TRBJ1-1, with TRBD1 as a possible D gene (6 bases). Germline CDR1 and CDR2: LNHDA and SQIVND (reference sequence). There are 15 residues in the CDR3. The V end was cut by 2 bases, the J end by 1 base, with 11 bases between. Here the CDR3 reads CASSISPGENTEAFF. The CDR3 bases are TGTGCCAGTAGTATAAGTCCAGGGGAGAACACTGAAGCTTTCTTT.

The genes are TRBV7-9 and TRBJ1-2; D is undetermined. The length of the CDR3 is 15 residues. Trimming stripped 1 base from V and 8 bases from J, with 17 bases between. Germline V lookup: CDR1 SEHNR, CDR2 FQNEAQ (reference sequence). The CDR3 region has the DNA TGTGCCAGCAGCTTAGGGGTACTGGGTAAAGACGGCTACACCTTC. It is translated as CASSLGVLGKDGYTF.

V and J are TRBV4-1 and TRBJ1-5; D is undetermined. V lost 2 bases and J 1 base, leaving 6 bases between the germline ends. Germline V gene lookup returns CDR1 MGHRA and CDR2 YSYEKL. This CDR3 has 14 amino acids. CDR3 bases: TGCGCCAGCAGCCAAATTCAGAGCAATCAGCCCCAGCATTTT. Translating gives CASSQIQSNQPQHF.

V usage is TRBV19 and J usage is TRBJ2-1, with D possibly TRBD2 on 5 matching bases. Looked up from germline, CDR1 is LNHDA and CDR2 is SQIVND (reference sequence). V lost 0 bases, J lost 7 bases, and 7 bases lay in between. The CDR3 contains 13 residues. This CDR3 reads CASSIELGNEQFF. The CDR3 region has the DNA TGTGCCAGTAGTATAGAACTAGGTAATGAGCAGTTCTTC.

This chain joins TRBV6-5 and TRBJ2-1, with 8 positions matching TRBD1. The germline V gene has CDR1 MNHEY and CDR2 SVGAGI. This CDR3 comprises 15 residues. With V trimmed by 6 bases and J by 1 base, 5 bases remained unmatched. CDR3 residues: CASSPRQGSYNEQFF. The CDR3 nucleotides read TGTGCCAGCAGCCCGAGACAGGGGTCCTACAATGAGCAGTTCTTC.

CDR3 protein: CASSFGRGNSYEQYF. As DNA, the CDR3 is TGTGCCAGCAGCTTCGGCAGGGGAAACTCCTACGAGCAGTACTTC. The chain has TRBV7-9 and TRBJ2-7; possible D gene TRBD1, 6 bases. Germline CDR1 and CDR2: SEHNR and FQNEAQ (reference sequence). V lost 3 bases, J lost 0 bases, and 12 bases lay in between. The CDR3 covers 15 residues. Drawing the rest from reference TRBV7-9 and TRBJ2-7, the complete variable domain is DTGVSQNPRHKITKRGQNVTFRCDPISEHNRLYWYRQTLGQGPEFLTYFQNEAQLEKSRLLSDRFSAERPKGSFSTLEIQRTEQGDSAMYLCASSFGRGNSYEQYFGPGTRLTVT.

The gene calls are TRBV7-9 and TRBJ1-2, with TRBD1 as a possible D gene (6 bases). CDR3 length equals 18 residues. Trimming removed 6 bases at V and 0 bases at J, with 23 bases between. CDR1 is SEHNR, CDR2 FQNEAQ, per germline (reference sequence). The CDR3 nucleotides read TGTGCCAGCAGTACCGGGCAGGGGATCGGCGCTACTAACTATGGCTACACCTTC. This gives the protein CASSTGQGIGATNYGYTF.

This chain connects TRBV28 to TRBJ1-2; maybe TRBD1 (5 bases). Trimming pared 6 bases from V and 5 bases from J, leaving 13 bases between. The CDR3 consists of 13 residues. Germline values: CDR1 MDHEN, CDR2 SYDVKM. CDR3: CASRTGRAYGYTF. CDR3 DNA: TGTGCCAGCAGGACGGGCAGGGCTTATGGCTACACCTTC.